The next 30 T cell receptor beta chains were all read from a single sample in a study of shared clonotypes between healthy human individuals. Data came from immunoSEQ multiplex PCR; TCRdb stores just in-frame clones and leaves some out. Of approximately 510,000 clones listed, around 79% are singletons. Specimen: PBMCs. The receptors were sampled from a woman aged 40 to 50 in good health. Some clones in this sample may be carry-over from other donors' samples.

About this clone: This specimen includes other DNA sequences encoding the same CDR3. V gene TRBV18 combines with J gene TRBJ1-5; 8 nucleotides match TRBD1. This CDR3 is built from 14 residues. Germline V gene lookup returns CDR1 KGHSH and CDR2 LQKENI. V shed 3 bases and J 4 bases; nucleotides not matched to a gene: 2. The CDR3 coding sequence is TGTGCCAGCTCACCTGGGACAGGTAATCAGCCCCAGCATTTT. This translates into CASSPGTGNQPQHF.

The chain combines TRBV4-1 with TRBJ2-1; 8 bases fit TRBD2. CDR1 and CDR2 from the germline V gene are MGHRA and YSYEKL. This CDR3 is built from 16 residues. V shed 2 bases and J 5 bases; nucleotides not matched to a gene: 8. DNA for the CDR3: TGCGCCAGCAGCCAACGTAGGATAGCGGGAAACAATGAGCAGTTCTTC. Protein sequence: CASSQRRIAGNNEQFF.

This clone was observed a few times. The J gene is TRBJ1-5, the V gene TRBV18, with 8 bases aligning to TRBD1. J gave up 6 bases and V 2 bases, and 3 bases lay outside the gene matches. Germline CDR1 reads KGHSH; CDR2 reads LQKENI. The CDR3 runs to 14 residues. The CDR3 DNA reads TGTGCCAGCTCACCAGGACAGGGTTTTCAGCCCCAGCATTTT. Protein product: CASSPGQGFQPQHF.

V usage is TRBV28 and J usage is TRBJ2-7; D possibly corresponds to TRBD1 (6 bases). The CDR3 length is 16 residues. CDR1 is MDHEN, CDR2 SYDVKM, per germline. Trimming removed 5 bases from V and 6 bases from J, with 23 bases in between. As DNA, the CDR3 is TGTGCCAGCAGTCCCTCAGGTAGGGGGAGAAAGGTCGAGCAGTACTTC. Encoded protein: CASSPSGRGRKVEQYF.

The sample holds a few counts of this clone. V gene TRBV28 combines with J gene TRBJ1-1; 10 bases are shared with TRBD1. CDR3 size: 12 residues. Germline V lookup: CDR1 MDHEN, CDR2 SYDVKM. The trim removed 6 bases at V and 8 bases at J, leaving 3 bases unmatched. The DNA for the CDR3 is TGTGCCAGCAGGACAGGGGGCGGGGAAGCTTTCTTT. Translated: CASRTGGGEAFF.

The rearrangement joins TRBV19 to TRBJ2-2; TRBD2 aligns across 7 bases. Per germline, CDR1 LNHDA and CDR2 SQIVND (reference sequence). The V segment lost 1 base and the J segment 7 bases; nucleotides outside the gene matches: 9. This CDR3 is 16 amino acids long. CDR3 loop: CASSIGGLAGVGELFF. In DNA, the CDR3 is TGTGCCAGTAGTATAGGGGGTCTCGCGGGAGTCGGGGAGCTGTTTTTT.

Many counts were recorded for this clone. This chain links TRBV6-5 with TRBJ1-5; D remains ambiguous. There are 13 residues in the CDR3. Per germline, CDR1 MNHEY and CDR2 SVGAGI. V lost 2 bases to trimming and J lost 6 bases, with 8 bases between them. This chain's CDR3 is CASSYQRAQPQHF. The CDR3 DNA sequence: TGTGCCAGCAGTTACCAGAGGGCTCAGCCCCAGCATTTT.

The rearrangement links TRBV30 to TRBJ1-2, with D hard to call. The CDR3 has 13 amino acids. Per the germline V gene, CDR1 is GTSNPN and CDR2 is SVGIG (reference sequence). The ends were cut back, 0 bases at V and 2 bases at J, with 7 bases in the middle. As DNA, the CDR3 is TGTGCCTGGAGTGTTGGAGTAAACTATGGCTACACCTTC. Amino acids: CAWSVGVNYGYTF.

V usage is TRBV9 and J usage is TRBJ2-1, with 7 positions matching TRBD2. This CDR3 comprises 16 residues. Germline V gene lookup returns CDR1 SGDLS and CDR2 YYNGEE. Trimming at V came to 0 bases and at J to 4 bases, leaving 7 bases not matched to a gene. This CDR3 reads CASSVGAGDGYNEQFF. CDR3 DNA sequence: TGTGCCAGCAGCGTAGGGGCGGGAGATGGGTACAATGAGCAGTTCTTC.

This chain links TRBV6-5 with TRBJ1-2; D might be TRBD1 (6 bases). The CDR3 length is 15 residues. CDR1 and CDR2 from the germline V gene are MNHEY and SVGAGI. V was pared by 0 bases and J by 5 bases, with 13 bases between. CDR3: CASSYSGAGVYGYTF. For the CDR3, the DNA is TGTGCCAGCAGTTACTCGGGGGCCGGGGTTTATGGCTACACCTTC.

This clone was counted between two and nine times. V is TRBV20-1 and J is TRBJ1-2, with unresolved D. The CDR3 spans 11 residues. Trimming removed 7 bases from V and 2 bases from J, with 8 bases in between. CDR1 is DFQATT and CDR2 is SNEGSKA in the germline V gene (reference sequence). The CDR3 here is CSGSGNYGYTF. The CDR3 DNA follows: TGCAGTGGATCGGGGAACTATGGCTACACCTTC.

V usage is TRBV11-2 and J usage is TRBJ2-5; D is unclear. The germline V gene encodes CDR1 SGHAT and CDR2 FQNNGV. V lost 7 bases, J lost 5 bases, and 17 bases lay in between. This CDR3 has 14 amino acids. The CDR3: CASKPDRGGETQYF. Written as DNA, the CDR3 is TGTGCCAGCAAACCCGATCGTGGTGGCGAGACCCAGTACTTC.

For this clone: At the DNA level, this CDR3 is encoded by other sequences in the same sample as well. The rearrangement uses TRBV28 and TRBJ1-4; D call uncertain. V was trimmed by 8 bases and J by 5 bases, leaving 12 bases between them. This CDR3 is built from 13 residues. Germline-derived CDR1 and CDR2 are MDHEN and SYDVKM. The CDR3 protein is CASLRGPNEKLFF. The CDR3 DNA reads TGTGCCAGCCTCCGAGGGCCGAATGAAAAACTGTTTTTT.

This clone was picked up one time. This sequence joins TRBV19 and TRBJ2-7, with D unclear. Germline V gene lookup returns CDR1 LNHDA and CDR2 SQIVND (reference sequence). V lost 4 bases and J 0 bases, leaving 7 bases between the germline ends. The CDR3 is 13 residues long. DNA for the CDR3: TGTGCCAGTAGTACCTCGGTCTCCTACGAGCAGTACTTC. As protein: CASSTSVSYEQYF.

V is TRBV5-8 and J is TRBJ2-3; perhaps TRBD1 as D (6 bases). The germline V gene has CDR1 SGHTS and CDR2 YDEGEE. Trimming removed 3 bases at V and 4 bases at J, with 9 bases between. The CDR3 is made up of 13 amino acids. This chain's CDR3 is CASSYPGADTQYF. The CDR3 DNA reads as TGTGCCAGCAGCTATCCAGGGGCAGATACGCAGTATTTT.

This clone was seen a single time. This chain links TRBV4-2 with TRBJ2-7, with 11 bases lining up with TRBD2. Germline CDR1 is LGHNA and CDR2 is YNFKEQ. V trimming: 3 bases; J trimming: 3 bases; junction bases outside the gene matches: 4. This CDR3 is built from 15 residues. In DNA, the CDR3 is TGTGCCAGCAGCCAGGCCGGGACTAGCGGCTACGAGCAGTACTTC. Its translation: CASSQAGTSGYEQYF.

The sample holds many counts of this clone. The chain employs TRBV14 and TRBJ1-2; 9 bases fit TRBD1. The V segment lost 4 bases and the J segment 3 bases; nucleotides outside the gene matches: 6. The germline CDR1 and CDR2 sequences are SGHDN and FVKESK. This CDR3 spans 15 amino acids. CDR3 sequence: CASSLLQGADYGYTF. In nucleotides, the CDR3 is TGTGCCAGCAGCCTACTACAGGGGGCCGACTATGGCTACACCTTC.

Worth noting for this clone: Other DNA sequences from this sample encode an identical CDR3 as well. The chain uses TRBV7-2 and TRBJ1-1; TRBD1 agrees at 7 bases. The CDR3 totals 14 residues. The V gene's germline CDR1 is SGHTA and CDR2 FQGNSA. V was pared by 2 bases and J by 5 bases, with 5 bases of the junction left unmatched. CDR3 bases: TGTGCCAGCAGCTTATCAGGGGGTGGAACTGAAGCTTTCTTT. Its protein product is CASSLSGGGTEAFF.

The V call is TRBV4-3, the J call TRBJ2-7; D is perhaps TRBD1 or TRBD2 (6 bases each). This CDR3 has 15 amino acids. Germline V gene sequence: CDR1 LGHNA, CDR2 YSLEER. V gave up 0 bases and J gave up 12 bases, with 21 bases separating them. CDR3 sequence: CASSQDSSTGAIPYF. As DNA, the CDR3 is TGCGCCAGCAGCCAAGATTCGTCGACGGGGGCCATCCCGTACTTC.

The J gene is TRBJ1-1, the V gene TRBV28; no definite D call. V dropped 7 bases and J dropped 1 base, with 10 bases sitting between them. This CDR3 is built from 13 residues. Germline assignment: CDR1 MDHEN and CDR2 SYDVKM. The CDR3 spells CASTPSKNTEAFF. CDR3 nucleotides: TGTGCCAGCACCCCCTCTAAGAACACTGAAGCTTTCTTT.

This clone was picked up a small number of times. This sequence joins TRBV7-8 and TRBJ2-4, with 11 positions matching TRBD1. The CDR3 is 16 amino acids. V lost 5 bases, J lost 1 base, and 4 bases stayed unmatched. CDR1 is SGHVS and CDR2 is FQNEAQ in the germline V gene. For the CDR3, the DNA is TGTGCCAGCAGCCTCCGGGACAGGGGGGCCAAAAACATTCAGTACTTC. This encodes CASSLRDRGAKNIQYF.

The rearrangement joins TRBV28 to TRBJ2-1, with 13 bases aligning to TRBD2. The CDR3 has 24 residues. V lost 7 bases and J lost 3; bases outside the gene matches: 30. From germline, CDR1 is MDHEN and CDR2 SYDVKM. CDR3 sequence reads: CASKGWDSYAAGLAGSGYYNEQFF. The CDR3 bases are TGTGCCAGCAAGGGTTGGGACAGCTATGCGGCGGGACTAGCGGGGAGTGGGTACTACAATGAGCAGTTCTTC. The whole variable domain, remainder taken from reference TRBV28 and TRBJ2-1, is DVKVTQSSRYLVKRTGEKVFLECVQDMDHENMFWYRQDPGLGLRLIYFSYDVKMKEKGDIPEGYSVSREKKERFSLILESASTNQTSMYLCASKGWDSYAAGLAGSGYYNEQFFGPGTRLTVL.

This chain joins TRBV28 and TRBJ2-5; TRBD2 matches 8 bases. CDR3 length equals 15 residues. CDR1 MDHEN and CDR2 SYDVKM come from the germline V gene. Unmatched junction bases numbered 7, after V lost 2 bases and J lost 5 bases. CDR3 region: CASSLTSGAGETQYF. CDR3 DNA: TGTGCCAGCAGTTTAACTAGCGGAGCTGGGGAGACCCAGTACTTC.

This chain connects TRBV6-1 to TRBJ2-7, with D maybe TRBD1 (6 bases). V was clipped by 2 bases and J by 0 bases, with 8 bases between them. In germline, CDR1 is MNHNS, CDR2 SASEGT. The CDR3 length is 14 residues. The chain's CDR3 is CASSETGLSYEQYF. The DNA for the CDR3 is TGTGCCAGCAGTGAAACAGGGCTCTCCTACGAGCAGTACTTC.

V is TRBV29-1 and J is TRBJ2-5; perhaps TRBD2 as D (5 bases). The V gene lost 0 bases and the J gene lost 5 bases, with 13 bases spanning the gap. The CDR3 runs to 14 residues. The germline V gene has CDR1 SQVTM and CDR2 ANQGSEA. The CDR3 reads CSVEEFRDRETQYF. In nucleotides, the CDR3 is TGCAGCGTTGAAGAATTTCGGGATCGGGAGACCCAGTACTTC.

The V and J genes are TRBV19 and TRBJ2-2, with D tentatively TRBD1 (5 bases). This CDR3 has 15 residues. The V end lost 8 bases, the J end lost 3 bases, and 16 bases lay between the germline ends. In germline, CDR1 is LNHDA, CDR2 SQIVND (reference sequence). The chain's CDR3 is CASCKTDIYTGELFF. CDR3 DNA: TGTGCCAGTTGTAAAACGGACATTTACACCGGGGAGCTGTTTTTT.

The V gene is TRBV9, the J gene TRBJ2-7; no clear D. Germline assignment: CDR1 SGDLS and CDR2 YYNGEE. This CDR3 comprises 15 residues. V was trimmed by 0 bases and J by 0 bases, leaving 10 bases between them. The CDR3 nucleotides are TGTGCCAGCAGCGTAGAATACGGGTCCTCCTACGAGCAGTACTTC. It is translated as CASSVEYGSSYEQYF.

The genes are TRBV19 and TRBJ1-5; D uncertain. Germline V gene sequence: CDR1 LNHDA, CDR2 SQIVND (reference sequence). V dropped 7 bases and J dropped 2 bases, with 15 bases sitting between them. CDR3 length equals 15 residues. This chain's CDR3 is CASMSPKVGNQPQHF. CDR3 DNA: TGTGCCAGTATGAGCCCCAAGGTGGGCAATCAGCCCCAGCATTTT.

The V call is TRBV27, the J call TRBJ1-2; D gene uncertain. This CDR3 spans 15 amino acids. In germline, CDR1 is MNHEY, CDR2 SMNVEV (reference sequence). The ends were cut back, 0 bases at V and 0 bases at J, with 8 bases in the middle. The CDR3 reads CASSLSWDTNYGYTF. In DNA form, the CDR3 reads TGTGCCAGCAGTTTATCGTGGGATACTAACTATGGCTACACCTTC.

The rearrangement uses TRBV7-3 and TRBJ2-3; D is possibly TRBD2 (5 bases). CDR1 is SGHTA, CDR2 FQGTGA, per germline. The CDR3 contains 13 residues. V was clipped by 5 bases and J by 5 bases, with 11 bases between them. CDR3: CASSQMAGDTQYF. CDR3 sequence (DNA): TGTGCCAGCAGCCAAATGGCGGGAGATACGCAGTATTTT.